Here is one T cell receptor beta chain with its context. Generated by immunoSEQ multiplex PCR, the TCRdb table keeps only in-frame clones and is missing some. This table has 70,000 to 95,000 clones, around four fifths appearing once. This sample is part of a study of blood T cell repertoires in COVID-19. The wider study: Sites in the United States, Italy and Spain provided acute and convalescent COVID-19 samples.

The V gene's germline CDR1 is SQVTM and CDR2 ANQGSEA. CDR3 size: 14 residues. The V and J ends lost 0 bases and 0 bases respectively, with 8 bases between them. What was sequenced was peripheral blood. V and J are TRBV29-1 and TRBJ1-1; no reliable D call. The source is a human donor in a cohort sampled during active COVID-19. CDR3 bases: TGCAGCGTTGAAGATCCAGGCGTGAACACTGAAGCTTTCTTT. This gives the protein CSVEDPGVNTEAFF.